Given below is one T cell receptor (beta chain) in context. Antigen specificity is unknown. This entry belongs to a study of beta chain features in type 1 diabetes. Study in general: Patients and healthy donors were similar in age, gender and cell yields.

Reverse transcribing all isolated RNA meant expressed TCRB transcripts were sequenced. Assay: immunoSEQ multiplex PCR; the TCRdb copy retains only in-frame clones and omits some. The data hold approximately 120,000 clones, with approximately 37% observed a single time. Once sorted, every population was more than 95% pure. The germline V gene has CDR1 SGDLS and CDR2 YYNGEE. This CDR3 contains 15 residues. V was shortened by 0 bases and J by 6 bases, with 16 bases between the two germline ends. Regarding the study as a whole: In the patient group, naive, central memory and Treg TCRB repertoires seemed more alike than in the healthy donor group.

The rearrangement joins TRBV9 to TRBJ2-7, with D possibly TRBD1 on 5 matching bases. Sequencing input: stem cell memory CD4+ T cells from blood. The sequence was collected from a young woman in good health. The CDR3 sequence: CASSVGRLGQGEQYF. The CDR3 region has the DNA TGTGCCAGCAGCGTAGGCAGACTGGGGCAGGGCGAGCAGTACTTC.